This passage covers 28 T cell receptor beta chains from one sample sequenced in a study of cytomegalovirus exposure and HLA in healthy donors. The PCR made use of 60 Vbeta and 13 Jbeta primers. The repertoire was sequenced with immunoSEQ multiplex PCR; TCRdb's copy has only in-frame clones and lacks some. The sample includes approximately 170,000 clones, 85% of them seen just once. Sequencing used PBMCs. These receptors all stem from a boy aged 2 to 10 in good health and CMV-seronegative.

The chain is built from TRBV28 and TRBJ1-4; 7 nucleotides line up with TRBD1. The CDR3 has 15 residues. V dropped 6 bases and J dropped 4; count of bases not matched to a gene: 8. Germline values: CDR1 MDHEN, CDR2 SYDVKM. Written as DNA, the CDR3 is TGTGCCAGCAGCTCCGCTGGGACAGTTAATGAAAAACTGTTTTTT. This sequence encodes CASSSAGTVNEKLFF. The whole variable domain, filled in from reference TRBV28 and TRBJ1-4, reads DVKVTQSSRYLVKRTGEKVFLECVQDMDHENMFWYRQDPGLGLRLIYFSYDVKMKEKGDIPEGYSVSREKKERFSLILESASTNQTSMYLCASSSAGTVNEKLFFGSGTQLSVL.

The rearrangement joins TRBV5-6 to TRBJ2-5; D is unresolved. V lost 0 bases and J 3 bases, leaving 12 bases between the germline ends. The CDR3 is 15 residues long. From germline, CDR1 is SGHDT and CDR2 YYEEEE. The CDR3 DNA sequence: TGTGCCAGCAGCTTGGAATTCCAAGCCGAAGAGACCCAGTACTTC. Residues: CASSLEFQAEETQYF. Filled out from reference TRBV5-6 and TRBJ2-5, the complete variable domain reads DAGVTQSPTHLIKTRGQQVTLRCSPKSGHDTVSWYQQALGQGPQFIFQYYEEEERQRGNFPDRFSGHQFPNYSSELNVNALLLGDSALYLCASSLEFQAEETQYFGPGTRLLVL.

The chain is built from TRBV7-9 and TRBJ2-2; tentative D call: TRBD1 (6 bases). From germline, CDR1 is SEHNR and CDR2 FQNEAQ (reference sequence). The CDR3 is 15 amino acids. V lost 6 bases, J lost 4 bases, and 15 bases lay in between. For the CDR3, the DNA is TGTGCCAGCAGTATCCCCGACAGGTTCACCGGGGAGCTGTTTTTT. Translated: CASSIPDRFTGELFF.

This CDR3 reads CASSRQGIEPQHF. DNA for the CDR3: TGTGCCAGCAGCCGACAGGGAATAGAGCCCCAGCATTTT. This rearrangement joins TRBV28 to TRBJ1-5; TRBD1 matches at 7 bases. The V gene end was trimmed by 6 bases and the J gene end by 8 bases; junction bases not matched to a gene: 7. The CDR3 has 13 amino acids. Germline V gene sequence: CDR1 MDHEN, CDR2 SYDVKM.

This chain joins TRBV14 and TRBJ2-7; 10 bases are shared with TRBD2. CDR1 SGHDN and CDR2 FVKESK come from the germline V gene. The CDR3 runs 14 residues. V lost 4 bases and J lost 7; bases outside the gene matches: 7. DNA for the CDR3: TGTGCCAGCAGCCTCGCGGGACTAGCGAGTGAGCAGTACTTC. It is translated as CASSLAGLASEQYF.

The chain has TRBV2 and TRBJ2-7, with 8 positions matching TRBD1. Germline CDR1 SNHLY, CDR2 FYNNEI. With V trimmed by 6 bases and J by 9 bases, 16 bases remained unmatched. CDR3 length equals 15 residues. The CDR3 loop is CASSERQGRYVGQYV. CDR3 bases: TGTGCCAGCAGCGAAAGACAGGGGAGATACGTTGGGCAGTACGTC.

The chain has TRBV6-6 and TRBJ1-1, with D hard to call. V was trimmed by 7 bases and J by 5 bases, leaving 17 bases between them. Germline V gives CDR1 MNHNY, CDR2 SVGAGI (reference sequence). CDR3 length equals 14 residues. CDR3 in amino acids: CASNTRQVRTEAFF. The CDR3 DNA reads as TGTGCCAGCAACACCCGTCAGGTTCGGACTGAAGCTTTCTTT.

The chain recombines TRBV28 with TRBJ2-7, with a possible D match to TRBD2 (5 bases). Trimming shortened V by 7 bases and J by 1 base, and 17 bases separated the two germline ends. Germline CDR1 MDHEN, CDR2 SYDVKM. This CDR3 has 15 residues. Here the CDR3 DNA reads TGTGCCAGCACCCTCGGTGCTAGCTGGTCCTACGAGCAGTACTTC. Translated: CASTLGASWSYEQYF. The full variable domain, completed using reference TRBV28 and TRBJ2-7, is DVKVTQSSRYLVKRTGEKVFLECVQDMDHENMFWYRQDPGLGLRLIYFSYDVKMKEKGDIPEGYSVSREKKERFSLILESASTNQTSMYLCASTLGASWSYEQYFGPGTRLTVT.

V is TRBV15 and J is TRBJ1-4; possible D gene TRBD1, 5 bases. Germline assignment: CDR1 LNHNV and CDR2 YYDKDF (reference sequence). The V and J ends lost 1 base and 3 bases respectively, with 15 bases between them. The CDR3 length is 17 residues. CDR3 bases: TGTGCCACCAGCAGAGGGGACGGGGGAGGGGCTAATGAAAAACTGTTTTTT. This gives the protein CATSRGDGGGANEKLFF.

The chain is built from TRBV10-3 and TRBJ1-4; unclear D gene. V was shortened by 2 bases and J by 8 bases, with 18 bases between the two germline ends. The CDR3 extends over 16 amino acids. Germline assignment: CDR1 ENHRY and CDR2 SYGVKD. In nucleotides, the CDR3 is TGTGCCATCAGTGAGCTGGGCGAGGGAGGAGGAGAAAAACTGTTTTTT. Its protein product is CAISELGEGGGEKLFF.

The J gene is TRBJ2-7, the V gene TRBV11-1; unclear D gene. This CDR3 has 12 residues. CDR1 is SGHAT, CDR2 FQDESV, per germline (reference sequence). The V and J ends lost 5 bases and 9 bases respectively, with 14 bases between them. CDR3 DNA sequence: TGTGCCAGCAGCCCTCATGATCTCGGGCAGTACTTC. Translating it yields CASSPHDLGQYF.

The chain has TRBV5-4 and TRBJ1-2; D is perhaps TRBD1 (5 bases). V was shortened by 2 bases and J by 3 bases, with 11 bases between the two germline ends. This CDR3 has 14 amino acids. Germline V gene data show CDR1 as SGHNT and CDR2 as YYREEE (reference sequence). The CDR3 region is CASSFQGGDYGYTF. The CDR3 DNA reads as TGTGCCAGCAGCTTCCAGGGAGGAGACTATGGCTACACCTTC.

A few counts support this clone. This chain links TRBV2 with TRBJ1-1; no firm D call. V was trimmed by 7 bases and J by 6 bases, leaving 18 bases between them. The germline V gene encodes CDR1 SNHLY and CDR2 FYNNEI. CDR3 length: 14 residues. CDR3 in DNA: TGTGCCAGCACGGTTTTCGGAGTAGACTCTGAAGCTTTCTTT. This translates into CASTVFGVDSEAFF.

In this sample, this clone turned up a few times. The V gene is TRBV19, the J gene TRBJ2-3; D remains unclear. Trimming took off 3 bases at V and 1 base at J, with 11 bases between the two ends. The germline V gene has CDR1 LNHDA and CDR2 SQIVND (reference sequence). CDR3 length equals 15 residues. The CDR3: CASSIPGGGTDTQYF. The CDR3 bases are TGTGCCAGTAGTATTCCCGGCGGAGGCACAGATACGCAGTATTTT.

Concerning this clone: The identical CDR3 is also encoded by other nucleotide sequences in the sample. CDR3 in DNA: TGTGCCAGCAGCTTTGGAGACAGCTATGGCTACACCTTC. Its protein is CASSFGDSYGYTF. The chain joins TRBV28 to TRBJ1-2; TRBD1 might be the D (5 bases). The CDR3 covers 13 residues. Trimming took off 6 bases at V and 4 bases at J, with 12 bases between the two ends. Per germline, CDR1 MDHEN and CDR2 SYDVKM.

The gene calls are TRBV5-1 and TRBJ1-2; 7 bases are shared with TRBD1. V dropped 4 bases and J dropped 3; count of bases not matched to a gene: 3. This CDR3 contains 13 residues. From germline, CDR1 is SGHRS and CDR2 YFSETQ. In DNA, the CDR3 is TGCGCCAGCAGCACCGACAGGGACTATGGCTACACCTTC. The encoded protein is CASSTDRDYGYTF.

This clone has a single count. V usage is TRBV7-9 and J usage is TRBJ2-5; possible D gene TRBD1, 5 bases. The CDR3 contains 13 residues. Trimming pared 4 bases from V and 0 bases from J, leaving 6 bases between. Germline CDR1 SEHNR, CDR2 FQNEAQ (reference sequence). CDR3 amino acids: CASSSGYQETQYF. For the CDR3, the DNA is TGTGCCAGCAGCTCAGGGTACCAAGAGACCCAGTACTTC.

The chain employs TRBV19 and TRBJ2-6; a weak D match, TRBD2 (6 bases). The CDR3 contains 19 residues. The germline V and J ends were trimmed by 6 bases and 0 bases, with 21 bases remaining between them. Per germline, CDR1 LNHDA and CDR2 SQIVND (reference sequence). The CDR3 is CASSATLGSAYSGANVLTF. CDR3 DNA sequence: TGTGCCAGTAGCGCTACCCTCGGGAGCGCTTACTCTGGGGCCAACGTCCTGACTTTC.

The CDR3 here is CASSPGPLTGTEAFF. The DNA for the CDR3 is TGTGCCAGCTCACCGGGACCCCTGACAGGAACCGAAGCTTTCTTT. The V gene is TRBV18, the J gene TRBJ1-1; weak D call: TRBD1 (6 bases). Trimming shortened V by 3 bases and J by 8 bases, and 19 bases separated the two germline ends. From germline, CDR1 is KGHSH and CDR2 LQKENI. The CDR3 runs 15 residues.

The V call is TRBV20-1, the J call TRBJ1-1; D is possibly TRBD1 (6 bases). The CDR3 spans 10 residues. The ends were cut back, 5 bases at V and 6 bases at J, with 7 bases in the middle. CDR1 and CDR2 from the germline V gene are DFQATT and SNEGSKA (reference sequence). The CDR3 bases are TGCAGTGCTTGGACAGCTGAAGCTTTCTTT. Encoded protein: CSAWTAEAFF.

This rearrangement joins TRBV27 to TRBJ1-1; TRBD1 matches at 7 bases. Trimming at V came to 5 bases and at J to 0 bases, leaving 9 bases not matched to a gene. The CDR3 is 16 residues long. CDR1 and CDR2 from the germline V gene are MNHEY and SMNVEV (reference sequence). CDR3 region: CASSPGQVLVNTEAFF. The CDR3 region has the DNA TGTGCCAGCAGTCCCGGACAGGTGCTAGTGAACACTGAAGCTTTCTTT.

The V call is TRBV7-9, the J call TRBJ1-2, with 7 positions matching TRBD1. The V segment lost 3 bases and the J segment 4 bases; nucleotides outside the gene matches: 5. Germline CDR1 reads SEHNR; CDR2 reads FQNEAQ (reference sequence). The CDR3 sequence is 14 residues long. This CDR3 is CASSLGDSLYGYTF. In DNA form, the CDR3 reads TGTGCCAGCAGCTTGGGGGACAGCCTCTATGGCTACACCTTC.

The genes are TRBV5-1 and TRBJ1-1, with TRBD1 matching over 7 bases. The CDR3 consists of 17 residues. V lost 6 bases and J lost 0; bases outside the gene matches: 14. CDR1 is SGHRS and CDR2 is YFSETQ in the germline V gene. The CDR3 bases are TGCGCCAGCACCCTACAGGGGTCGGGGGGGATGAACACTGAAGCTTTCTTT. This encodes CASTLQGSGGMNTEAFF.

This chain uses TRBV6-1 with TRBJ1-1; 9 bases map to TRBD1. The CDR3 is 14 amino acids. Losses at the gene ends were 10 bases for V and 1 base for J; bases not matched to a gene: 7. Germline assignment: CDR1 MNHNS and CDR2 SASEGT. This CDR3 is CATTGGGRNTEAFF. The DNA of the CDR3 is TGTGCCACCACAGGGGGCGGTCGGAACACTGAAGCTTTCTTT.

V is TRBV28 and J is TRBJ2-2; TRBD2 matches 9 bases. Germline values: CDR1 MDHEN, CDR2 SYDVKM. V lost 5 bases to trimming and J lost 5 bases; unmatched junction nucleotides: 12. This CDR3 is built from 17 residues. The DNA for the CDR3 is TGTGCCAGCAGTCCCCCTCATAGCGGGGGCAAAACCGGGGAGCTGTTTTTT. Its translation is CASSPPHSGGKTGELFF.

This chain uses TRBV5-4 with TRBJ2-3; 8 bases match TRBD2. This CDR3 contains 17 residues. V lost 0 bases to trimming and J lost 3 bases; unmatched junction nucleotides: 9. Germline loops: CDR1 SGHNT, CDR2 YYREEE (reference sequence). The CDR3 bases are TGTGCCAGCAGCTTGGCCCCGGGGGGGGCCGGAACAGATACGCAGTATTTT. Translating it yields CASSLAPGGAGTDTQYF.

The chain couples TRBV25-1 to TRBJ1-2; tentative D call: TRBD1 (6 bases). The CDR3 spans 13 residues. Germline assignment: CDR1 MGHDK and CDR2 SYGVNS. V was shortened by 0 bases and J by 7 bases, with 9 bases between the two germline ends. The CDR3 loop reads CASSEYAGVGYTF. The CDR3 nucleotides are TGTGCCAGCAGTGAATATGCAGGGGTTGGCTACACCTTC.

V gene TRBV30 combines with J gene TRBJ1-5, with 7 bases lining up with TRBD1. V lost 3 bases to trimming and J lost 3 bases; unmatched junction nucleotides: 2. The germline CDR1 and CDR2 sequences are GTSNPN and SVGIG (reference sequence). The length of the CDR3 is 13 residues. For the CDR3, the DNA is TGTGCCTGGAGGGGACAGAACAATCAGCCCCAGCATTTT. It encodes CAWRGQNNQPQHF.